This TCR beta chain was profiled in a study of human T cells and chemical hapten exposure. Regarding time point: patch test 3, about 24 weeks after DPC sensitization. The treatment is: therapeutic diphenylcyclopropenone sensitization with weekly scalp DPC. The CDR3 is made up of 15 amino acids. Trimming took 6 bases from V and 1 from J; bases not matched to a gene: 4. The germline V gene has CDR1 MNHEY and CDR2 SVGAGI. One entry per CDR3 protein, called by TCRdb with MiXCR from the RACE reads. The repertoire holds 100,000 or so distinct CDR3 sequences, with around 34% as singletons. In its sample, this clonotype was seen a few times. Its target is not known. Study-wide results and caveats: Relative to control repertoires, expanded TCRs gave rise to significantly more large CDR3 similarity clusters. There was alopecia in the donors, so their immune response may differ from that of healthy people.

This clonotype originated in a man aged 35-49 years with alopecia areata. Some clones in this sample may be carry-over from other donors' samples. The chain uses TRBV6-5 and TRBJ2-3, with 10 nucleotides matching TRBD2. The sample consisted of whole blood, taken in connection with sensitization to the hapten diphenylcyclopropenone (DPC). CDR3 sequence (DNA): TGTGCCAGCAGGCGTGGACTAGCGGGCACAGATACGCAGTATTTT. As protein: CASRRGLAGTDTQYF.